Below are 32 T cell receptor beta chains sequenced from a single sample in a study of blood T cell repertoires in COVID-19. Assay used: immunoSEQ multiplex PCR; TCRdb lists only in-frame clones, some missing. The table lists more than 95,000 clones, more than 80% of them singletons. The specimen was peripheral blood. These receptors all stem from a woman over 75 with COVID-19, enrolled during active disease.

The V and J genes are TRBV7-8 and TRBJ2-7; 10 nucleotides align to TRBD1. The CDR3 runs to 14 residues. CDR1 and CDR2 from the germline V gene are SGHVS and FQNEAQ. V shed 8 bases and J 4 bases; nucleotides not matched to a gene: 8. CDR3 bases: TGTGCCAGCTCCAAGACAGGGGGCGAATACGAGCAGTACTTC. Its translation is CASSKTGGEYEQYF.

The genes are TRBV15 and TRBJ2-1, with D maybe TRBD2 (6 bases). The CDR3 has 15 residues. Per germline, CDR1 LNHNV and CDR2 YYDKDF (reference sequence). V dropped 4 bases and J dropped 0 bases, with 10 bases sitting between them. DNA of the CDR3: TGTGCCACCAGCATCGGAGGGAGCTCCTACAATGAGCAGTTCTTC. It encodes CATSIGGSSYNEQFF.

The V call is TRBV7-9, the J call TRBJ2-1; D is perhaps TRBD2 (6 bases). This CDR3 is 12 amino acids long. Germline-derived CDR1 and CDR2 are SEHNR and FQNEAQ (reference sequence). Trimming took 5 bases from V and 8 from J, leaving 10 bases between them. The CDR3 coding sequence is TGTGCCAGCAGCCCCCCGGGAGATGAGCAGTTCTTC. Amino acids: CASSPPGDEQFF.

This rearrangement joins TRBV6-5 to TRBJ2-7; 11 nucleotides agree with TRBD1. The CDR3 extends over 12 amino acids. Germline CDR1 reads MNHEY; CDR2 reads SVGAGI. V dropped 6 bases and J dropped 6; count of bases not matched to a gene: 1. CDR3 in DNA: TGTGCCAGCAGGGACAGGGGGCGCGAGCAGTACTTC. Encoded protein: CASRDRGREQYF.

The DNA for the CDR3 is TGCAGCGTCATGGGGGGGAGGGACACTTACGAGCAGTACTTC. Translated, it gives CSVMGGRDTYEQYF. The rearrangement uses TRBV29-1 and TRBJ2-7; possibly TRBD2 for D (7 bases). CDR3 length equals 14 residues. CDR1 and CDR2 from the germline V gene are SQVTM and ANQGSEA. Trimming took off 6 bases at V and 4 bases at J, with 19 bases between the two ends.

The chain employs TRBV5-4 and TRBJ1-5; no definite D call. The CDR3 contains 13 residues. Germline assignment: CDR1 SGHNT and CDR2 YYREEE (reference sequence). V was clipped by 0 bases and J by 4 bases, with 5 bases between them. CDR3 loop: CASSLDSNQPQHF. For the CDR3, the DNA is TGTGCCAGCAGCTTGGACAGTAATCAGCCCCAGCATTTT.

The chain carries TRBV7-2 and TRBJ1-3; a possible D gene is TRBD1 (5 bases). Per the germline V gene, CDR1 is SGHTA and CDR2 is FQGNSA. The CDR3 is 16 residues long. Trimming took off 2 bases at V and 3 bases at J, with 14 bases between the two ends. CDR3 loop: CASSLSGAMYGNTIYF. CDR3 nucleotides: TGTGCCAGCAGCTTAAGCGGGGCGATGTATGGAAACACCATATATTTT.

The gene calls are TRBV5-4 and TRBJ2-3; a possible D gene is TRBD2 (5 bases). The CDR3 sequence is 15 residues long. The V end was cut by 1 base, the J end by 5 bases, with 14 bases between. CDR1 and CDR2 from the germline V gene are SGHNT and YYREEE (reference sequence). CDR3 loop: CASSLKMGVVDTQYF. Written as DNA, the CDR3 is TGTGCCAGCAGCTTGAAGATGGGAGTGGTAGATACGCAGTATTTT.

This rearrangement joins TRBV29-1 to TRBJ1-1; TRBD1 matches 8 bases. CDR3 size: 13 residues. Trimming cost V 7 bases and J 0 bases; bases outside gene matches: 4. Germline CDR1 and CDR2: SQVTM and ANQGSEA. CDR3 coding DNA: TGCAGCGCCAAGGGACAGGTGAACACTGAAGCTTTCTTT. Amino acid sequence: CSAKGQVNTEAFF.

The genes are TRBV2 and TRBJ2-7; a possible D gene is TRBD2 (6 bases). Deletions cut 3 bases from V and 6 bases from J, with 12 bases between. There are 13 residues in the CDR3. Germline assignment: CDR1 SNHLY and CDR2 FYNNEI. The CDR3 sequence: CASSERGITEQYF. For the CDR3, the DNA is TGTGCCAGCAGTGAGCGGGGTATAACCGAGCAGTACTTC.

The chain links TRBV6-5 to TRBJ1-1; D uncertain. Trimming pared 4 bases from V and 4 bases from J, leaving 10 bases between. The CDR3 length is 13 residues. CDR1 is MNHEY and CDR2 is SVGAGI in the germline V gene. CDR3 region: CASSSRERTEAFF. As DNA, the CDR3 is TGTGCCAGCAGTTCCCGTGAGCGCACTGAAGCTTTCTTT.

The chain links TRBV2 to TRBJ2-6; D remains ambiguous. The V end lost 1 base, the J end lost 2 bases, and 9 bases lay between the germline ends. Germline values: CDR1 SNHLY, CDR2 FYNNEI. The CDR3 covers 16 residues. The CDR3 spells CASSEGLRTGANVLTF. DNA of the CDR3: TGTGCCAGCAGTGAAGGACTTCGGACTGGGGCCAACGTCCTGACTTTC.

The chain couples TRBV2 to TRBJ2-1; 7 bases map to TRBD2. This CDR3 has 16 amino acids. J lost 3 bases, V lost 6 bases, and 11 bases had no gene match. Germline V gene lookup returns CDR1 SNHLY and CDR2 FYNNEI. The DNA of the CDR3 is TGTGCCAGCAGCGGTGAGACTAGCAGGCTCTACAATGAGCAGTTCTTC. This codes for CASSGETSRLYNEQFF.

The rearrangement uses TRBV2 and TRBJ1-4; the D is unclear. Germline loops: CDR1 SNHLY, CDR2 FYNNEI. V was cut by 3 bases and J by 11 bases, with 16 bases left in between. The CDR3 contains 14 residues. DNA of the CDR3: TGTGCCAGCAGTGACCGTCAGAGAACCGGGAAACTGTTTTTT. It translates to CASSDRQRTGKLFF. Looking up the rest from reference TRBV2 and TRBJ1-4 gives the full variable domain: EPEVTQTPSHQVTQMGQEVILRCVPISNHLYFYWYRQILGQKVEFLVSFYNNEISEKSEIFDDQFSVERPDGSNFTLKIRSTKLEDSAMYFCASSDRQRTGKLFFGSGTQLSVL.

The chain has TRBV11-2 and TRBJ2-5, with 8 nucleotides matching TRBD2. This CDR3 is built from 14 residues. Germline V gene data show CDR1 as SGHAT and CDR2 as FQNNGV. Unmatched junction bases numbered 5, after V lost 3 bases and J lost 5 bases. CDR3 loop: CASSLSGGRETQYF. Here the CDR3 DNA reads TGTGCCAGCAGCTTGAGTGGCGGGAGGGAGACCCAGTACTTC.

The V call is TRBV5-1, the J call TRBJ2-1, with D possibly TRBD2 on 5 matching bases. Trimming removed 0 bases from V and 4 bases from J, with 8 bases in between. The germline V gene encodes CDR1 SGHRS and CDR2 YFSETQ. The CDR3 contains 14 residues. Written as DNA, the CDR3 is TGCGCCAGCAGCTTGGCCGGGGAATACAATGAGCAGTTCTTC. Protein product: CASSLAGEYNEQFF.

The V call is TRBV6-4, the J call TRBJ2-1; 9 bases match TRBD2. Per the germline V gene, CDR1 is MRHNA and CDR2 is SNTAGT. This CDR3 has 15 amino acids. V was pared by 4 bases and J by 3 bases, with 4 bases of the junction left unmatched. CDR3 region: CASSGSGRIYNEQFF. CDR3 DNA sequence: TGTGCCAGCAGTGGTAGCGGGAGAATCTACAATGAGCAGTTCTTC.

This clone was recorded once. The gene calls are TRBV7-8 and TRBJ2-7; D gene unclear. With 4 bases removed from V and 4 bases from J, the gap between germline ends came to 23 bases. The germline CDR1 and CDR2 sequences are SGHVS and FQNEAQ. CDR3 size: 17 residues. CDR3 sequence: CASSYNAGGLIQYEQYF. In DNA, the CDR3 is TGTGCCAGCAGCTACAACGCCGGTGGGCTCATCCAATACGAGCAGTACTTC.

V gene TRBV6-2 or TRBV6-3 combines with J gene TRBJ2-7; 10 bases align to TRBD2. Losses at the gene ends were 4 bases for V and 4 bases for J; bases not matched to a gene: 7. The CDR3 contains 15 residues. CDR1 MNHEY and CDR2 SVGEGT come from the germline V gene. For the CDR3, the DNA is TGTGCCAGCAGTTCCCCTAGCGGGAGTGGATACGAGCAGTACTTC. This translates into CASSSPSGSGYEQYF.

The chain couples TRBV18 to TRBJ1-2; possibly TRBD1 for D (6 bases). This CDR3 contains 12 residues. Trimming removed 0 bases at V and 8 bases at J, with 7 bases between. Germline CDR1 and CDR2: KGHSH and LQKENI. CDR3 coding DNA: TGTGCCAGCTCACCACCGGGACAAGGCTACACCTTC. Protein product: CASSPPGQGYTF.

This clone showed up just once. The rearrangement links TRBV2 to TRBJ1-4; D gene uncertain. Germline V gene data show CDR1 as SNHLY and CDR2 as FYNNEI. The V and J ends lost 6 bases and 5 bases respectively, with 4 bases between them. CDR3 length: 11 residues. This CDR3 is CASRANEKLFF. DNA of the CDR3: TGTGCCAGCAGGGCCAATGAAAAACTGTTTTTT.

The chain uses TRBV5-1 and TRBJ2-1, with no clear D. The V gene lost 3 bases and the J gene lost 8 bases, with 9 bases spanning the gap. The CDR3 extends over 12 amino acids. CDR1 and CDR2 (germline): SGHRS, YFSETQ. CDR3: CASSYRLDEQFF. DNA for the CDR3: TGCGCCAGCAGCTATAGATTGGATGAGCAGTTCTTC.

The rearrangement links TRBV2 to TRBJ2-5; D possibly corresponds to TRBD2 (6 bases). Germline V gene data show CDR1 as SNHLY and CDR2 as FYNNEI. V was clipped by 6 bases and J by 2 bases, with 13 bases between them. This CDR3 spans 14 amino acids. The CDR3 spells CASSAGRTQETQYF. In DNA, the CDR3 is TGTGCCAGCAGCGCGGGACGGACGCAAGAGACCCAGTACTTC.

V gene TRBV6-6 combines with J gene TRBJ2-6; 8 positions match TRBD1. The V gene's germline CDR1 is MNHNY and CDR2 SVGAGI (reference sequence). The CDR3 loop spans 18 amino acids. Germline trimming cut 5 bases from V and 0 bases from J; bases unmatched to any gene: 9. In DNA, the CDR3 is TGTGCCAGCAGTCCTACAGGGGGGAGAAGCTCTGGGGCCAACGTCCTGACTTTC. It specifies CASSPTGGRSSGANVLTF.

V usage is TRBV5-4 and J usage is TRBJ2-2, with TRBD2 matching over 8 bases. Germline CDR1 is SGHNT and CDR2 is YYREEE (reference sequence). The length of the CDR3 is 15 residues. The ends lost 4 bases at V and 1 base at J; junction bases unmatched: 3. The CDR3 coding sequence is TGTGCCAGCAGCCGGACTAGCAGGAACACCGGGGAGCTGTTTTTT. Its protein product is CASSRTSRNTGELFF. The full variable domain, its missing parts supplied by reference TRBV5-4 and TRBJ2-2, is ETGVTQSPTHLIKTRGQQVTLRCSSQSGHNTVSWYQQALGQGPQFIFQYYREEENGRGNFPPRFSGLQFPNYSSELNVNALELDDSALYLCASSRTSRNTGELFFGEGSRLTVL.

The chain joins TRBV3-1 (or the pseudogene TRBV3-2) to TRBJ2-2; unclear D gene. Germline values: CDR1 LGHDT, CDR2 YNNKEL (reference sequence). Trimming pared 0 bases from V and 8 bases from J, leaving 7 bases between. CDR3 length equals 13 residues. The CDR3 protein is CASSQDYGGELFF. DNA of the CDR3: TGTGCCAGCAGCCAAGATTACGGGGGGGAGCTGTTTTTT.

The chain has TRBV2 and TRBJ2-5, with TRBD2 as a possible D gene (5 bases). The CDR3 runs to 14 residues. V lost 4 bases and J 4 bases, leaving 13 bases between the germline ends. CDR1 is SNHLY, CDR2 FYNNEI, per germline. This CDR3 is CASSVRPEGETQYF. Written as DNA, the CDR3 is TGTGCCAGCAGTGTACGTCCAGAGGGAGAGACCCAGTACTTC.

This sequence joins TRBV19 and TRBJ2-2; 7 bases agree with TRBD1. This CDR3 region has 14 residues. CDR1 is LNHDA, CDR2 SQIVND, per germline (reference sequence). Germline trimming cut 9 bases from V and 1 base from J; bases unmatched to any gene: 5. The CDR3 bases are TGTGCCAGCACGGGACAGAAGAACACCGGGGAGCTGTTTTTT. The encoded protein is CASTGQKNTGELFF.

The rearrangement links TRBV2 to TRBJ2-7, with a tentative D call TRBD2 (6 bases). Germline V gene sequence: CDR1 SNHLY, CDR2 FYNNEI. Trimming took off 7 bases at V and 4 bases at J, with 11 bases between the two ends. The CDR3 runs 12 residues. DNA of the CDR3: TGTGCCAGCACCGGGACTTCGTACGAGCAGTACTTC. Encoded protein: CASTGTSYEQYF.

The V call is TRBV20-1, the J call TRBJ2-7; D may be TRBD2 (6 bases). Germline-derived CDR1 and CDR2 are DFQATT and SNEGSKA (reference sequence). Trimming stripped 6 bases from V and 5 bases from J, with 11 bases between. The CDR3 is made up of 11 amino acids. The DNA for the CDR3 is TGCAGTGCCAGCACGGGAGACGAGCAGTACTTC. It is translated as CSASTGDEQYF.

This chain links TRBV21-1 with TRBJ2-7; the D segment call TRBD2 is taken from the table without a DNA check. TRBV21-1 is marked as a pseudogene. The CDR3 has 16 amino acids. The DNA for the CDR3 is TGTGCCAGCAGCCAAGGACTAGCGGGAGCCCCCTACGAGCAGTACTTC. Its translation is CASSQGLAGAPYEQYF.

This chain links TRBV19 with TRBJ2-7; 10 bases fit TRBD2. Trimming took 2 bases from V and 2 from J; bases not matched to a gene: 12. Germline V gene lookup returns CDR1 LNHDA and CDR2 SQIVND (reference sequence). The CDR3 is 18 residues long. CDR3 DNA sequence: TGTGCCAGTAGTATACTAGCGGGGGCCTCGAAAAGAACCTACGAGCAGTACTTC. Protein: CASSILAGASKRTYEQYF.